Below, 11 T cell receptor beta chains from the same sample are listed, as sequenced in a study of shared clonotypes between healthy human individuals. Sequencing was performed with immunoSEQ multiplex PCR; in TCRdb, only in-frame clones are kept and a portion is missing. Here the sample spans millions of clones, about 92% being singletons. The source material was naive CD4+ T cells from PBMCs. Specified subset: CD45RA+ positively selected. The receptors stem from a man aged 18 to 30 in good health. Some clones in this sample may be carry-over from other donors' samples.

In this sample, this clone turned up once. CDR3 nucleotide sequence: TGTGCCAGTCACGGGACAGGGACCGGGGAGCTGTTTTTT. Translation gives CASHGTGTGELFF. The chain is built from TRBV5-4 and TRBJ2-2; 9 bases align to TRBD1. Germline V lookup: CDR1 SGHNT, CDR2 YYREEE (reference sequence). V lost 8 bases to trimming and J lost 5 bases; unmatched junction nucleotides: 4. The CDR3 is 13 amino acids. The full variable domain, its missing parts supplied by reference TRBV5-4 and TRBJ2-2, is ETGVTQSPTHLIKTRGQQVTLRCSSQSGHNTVSWYQQALGQGPQFIFQYYREEENGRGNFPPRFSGLQFPNYSSELNVNALELDDSALYLCASHGTGTGELFFGEGSRLTVL.

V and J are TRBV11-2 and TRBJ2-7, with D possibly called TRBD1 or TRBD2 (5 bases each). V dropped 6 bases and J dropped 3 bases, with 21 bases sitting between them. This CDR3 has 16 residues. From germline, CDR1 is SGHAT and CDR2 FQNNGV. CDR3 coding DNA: TGTGCCAGCAGGTCCACTCCTGGGGGATTTGGCTACGAGCAGTACTTC. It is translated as CASRSTPGGFGYEQYF.

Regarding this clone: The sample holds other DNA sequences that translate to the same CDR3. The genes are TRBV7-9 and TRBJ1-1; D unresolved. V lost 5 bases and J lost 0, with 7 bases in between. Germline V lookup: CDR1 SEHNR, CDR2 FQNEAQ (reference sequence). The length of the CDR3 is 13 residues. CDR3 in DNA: TGTGCCAGCAGCCTGATTTTGAACACTGAAGCTTTCTTT. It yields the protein CASSLILNTEAFF. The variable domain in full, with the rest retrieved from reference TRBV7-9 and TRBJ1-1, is DTGVSQNPRHKITKRGQNVTFRCDPISEHNRLYWYRQTLGQGPEFLTYFQNEAQLEKSRLLSDRFSAERPKGSFSTLEIQRTEQGDSAMYLCASSLILNTEAFFGQGTRLTVV.

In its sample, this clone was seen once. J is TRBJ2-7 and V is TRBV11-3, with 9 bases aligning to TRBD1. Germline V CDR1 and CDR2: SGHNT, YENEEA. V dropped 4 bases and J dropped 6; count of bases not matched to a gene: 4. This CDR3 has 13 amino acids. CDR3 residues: CASSWTGAAEQYF. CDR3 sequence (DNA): TGTGCCAGCAGCTGGACAGGGGCGGCCGAGCAGTACTTC.

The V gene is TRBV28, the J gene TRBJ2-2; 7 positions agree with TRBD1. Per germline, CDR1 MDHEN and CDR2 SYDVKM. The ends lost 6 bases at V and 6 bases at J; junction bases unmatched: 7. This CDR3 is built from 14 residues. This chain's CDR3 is CASRYRTGPGELFF. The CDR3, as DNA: TGTGCCAGCAGATACCGGACAGGTCCCGGGGAGCTGTTTTTT.

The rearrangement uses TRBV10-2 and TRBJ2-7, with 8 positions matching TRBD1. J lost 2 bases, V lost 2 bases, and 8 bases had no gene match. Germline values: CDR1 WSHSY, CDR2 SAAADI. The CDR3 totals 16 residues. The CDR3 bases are TGCGCCAGCAGTGAGAGGGGCAGGGGGCCGACCTACGAGCAGTACTTC. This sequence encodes CASSERGRGPTYEQYF.

The CDR3 spells CASSQLSGRPSGELFF. CDR3 sequence (DNA): TGTGCCAGCAGCCAATTAAGCGGGAGGCCCTCCGGGGAGCTGTTTTTT. J is TRBJ2-2 and V is TRBV14; 9 bases are a match to TRBD2. Trimming at V came to 2 bases and at J to 6 bases, leaving 7 bases not matched to a gene. The length of the CDR3 is 16 residues. Germline V gives CDR1 SGHDN, CDR2 FVKESK.

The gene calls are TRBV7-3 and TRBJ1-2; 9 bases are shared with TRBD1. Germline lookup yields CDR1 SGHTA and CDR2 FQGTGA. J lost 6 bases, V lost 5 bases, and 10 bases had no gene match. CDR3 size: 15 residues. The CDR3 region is CASSLAGGDRDGYTF. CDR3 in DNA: TGTGCCAGCAGCCTAGCGGGTGGGGACAGGGATGGCTACACCTTC.

The DNA for the CDR3 is TGTGCCAGCAGTTCTTCTCTGAGCTCCTATAATTCACCCCTCCACTTT. It encodes CASSSSLSSYNSPLHF. This chain links TRBV6-5 with TRBJ1-6; D remains unclear. CDR1 MNHEY and CDR2 SVGAGI come from the germline V gene. V lost 4 bases to trimming and J lost 0 bases, with 10 bases between them. The CDR3 consists of 16 residues.

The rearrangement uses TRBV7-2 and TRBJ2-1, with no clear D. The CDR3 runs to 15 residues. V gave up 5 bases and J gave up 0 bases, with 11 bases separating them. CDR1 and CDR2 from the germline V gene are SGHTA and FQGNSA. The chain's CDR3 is CASSPGPSSYNEQFF. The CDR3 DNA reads TGTGCCAGCAGCCCCGGCCCCTCCTCCTACAATGAGCAGTTCTTC.

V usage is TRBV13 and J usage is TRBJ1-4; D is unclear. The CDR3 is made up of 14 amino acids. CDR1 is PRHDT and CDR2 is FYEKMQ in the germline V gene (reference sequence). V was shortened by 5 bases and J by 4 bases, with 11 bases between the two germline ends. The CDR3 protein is CASSRKPHNEKLFF. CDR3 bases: TGTGCCAGCAGCCGTAAGCCTCATAATGAAAAACTGTTTTTT.